This TCR beta chain was captured by sequencing in a study of breast tumors, draining lymph nodes, adjacent tissues. Study outcomes and limitations: Tumor TCR diversity was below lymph nodes but above nontumor tissue. Most tumor T cells seemingly derive from lymph node, then expand in tumor. Luminal-like breast cancer showed significantly greater tumor-nontumor repertoire similarity than basal-like breast cancer did. Tumor T cell lymph node origin was a supported hypothesis, not proven.

Note on this clonotype: Antigen specificity is unknown.

One entry per CDR3 protein results from TCRdb running MiXCR on the multiplex PCR reads. The sample shows 17,000 or so distinct CDR3 sequences, 63% of them seen only once. Germline CDR1 and CDR2: DFQATT and SNEGSKA (reference sequence). CDR3 size: 16 residues. V lost 4 bases to trimming and J lost 1 base; unmatched junction nucleotides: 6. The chain joins TRBV20-1 to TRBJ1-5; 11 bases match TRBD1. Sequencing input: tumor-adjacent breast tissue. The receptor was derived from a female donor with breast cancer. Some clones in this sample may be carry-over from other donors' samples. The CDR3 here is CSATGQGAQSNQPQHF. In DNA, the CDR3 is TGCAGTGCTACCGGACAGGGGGCTCAAAGCAATCAGCCCCAGCATTTT.